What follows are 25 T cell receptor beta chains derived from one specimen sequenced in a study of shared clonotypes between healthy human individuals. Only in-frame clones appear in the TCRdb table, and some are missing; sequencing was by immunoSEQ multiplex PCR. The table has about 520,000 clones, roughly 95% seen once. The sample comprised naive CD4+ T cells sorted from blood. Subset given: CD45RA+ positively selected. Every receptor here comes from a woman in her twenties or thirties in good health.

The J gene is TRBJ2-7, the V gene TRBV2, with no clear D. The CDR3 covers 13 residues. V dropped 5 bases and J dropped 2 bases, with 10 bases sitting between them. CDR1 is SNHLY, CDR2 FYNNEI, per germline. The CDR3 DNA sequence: TGTGCCAGCAGTCGTATGGGTACCTACGAGCAGTACTTC. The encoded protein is CASSRMGTYEQYF. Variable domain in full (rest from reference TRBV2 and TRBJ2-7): EPEVTQTPSHQVTQMGQEVILRCVPISNHLYFYWYRQILGQKVEFLVSFYNNEISEKSEIFDDQFSVERPDGSNFTLKIRSTKLEDSAMYFCASSRMGTYEQYFGPGTRLTVT.

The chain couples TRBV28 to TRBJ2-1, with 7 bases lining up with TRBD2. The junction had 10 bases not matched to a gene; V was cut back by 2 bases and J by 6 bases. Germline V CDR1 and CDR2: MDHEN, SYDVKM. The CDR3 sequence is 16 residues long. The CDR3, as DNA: TGTGCCAGCAGTTTAGGGTCTAGCGGCGGGATCAATGAGCAGTTCTTC. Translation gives CASSLGSSGGINEQFF.

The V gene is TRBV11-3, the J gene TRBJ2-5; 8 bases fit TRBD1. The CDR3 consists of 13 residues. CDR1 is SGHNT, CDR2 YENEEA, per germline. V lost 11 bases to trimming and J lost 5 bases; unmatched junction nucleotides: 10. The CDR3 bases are TGTGCCGACAAGGGACAGGCGTTGGAGACCCAGTACTTC. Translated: CADKGQALETQYF.

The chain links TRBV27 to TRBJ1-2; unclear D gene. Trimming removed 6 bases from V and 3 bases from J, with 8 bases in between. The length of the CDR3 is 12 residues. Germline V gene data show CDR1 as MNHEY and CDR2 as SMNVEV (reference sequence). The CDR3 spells CASRSDHYGYTF. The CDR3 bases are TGTGCCAGCAGATCCGACCACTATGGCTACACCTTC.

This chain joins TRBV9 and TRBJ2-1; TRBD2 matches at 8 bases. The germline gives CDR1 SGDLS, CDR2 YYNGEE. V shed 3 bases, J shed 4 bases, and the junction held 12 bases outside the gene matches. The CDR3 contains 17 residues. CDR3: CASSARTSGGRYNEQFF. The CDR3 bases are TGTGCCAGCAGCGCCCGTACTAGCGGCGGGAGATACAATGAGCAGTTCTTC.

In DNA, the CDR3 is TGTGCCAGCAGTTACTCGGGGAGGGGAGCTGAAGCTTTCTTT. It specifies CASSYSGRGAEAFF. The rearrangement joins TRBV6-6 to TRBJ1-1, with TRBD1 as a possible D gene (5 bases). The ends were cut back, 0 bases at V and 6 bases at J, with 11 bases in the middle. This CDR3 has 14 amino acids. Germline-derived CDR1 and CDR2 are MNHNY and SVGAGI (reference sequence).

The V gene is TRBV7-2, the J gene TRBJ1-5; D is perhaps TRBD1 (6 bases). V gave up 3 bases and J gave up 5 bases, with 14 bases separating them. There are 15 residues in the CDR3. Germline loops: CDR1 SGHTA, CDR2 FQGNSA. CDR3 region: CASSFKGGSDQPQHF. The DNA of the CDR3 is TGTGCCAGCAGCTTTAAGGGGGGATCGGATCAGCCCCAGCATTTT.

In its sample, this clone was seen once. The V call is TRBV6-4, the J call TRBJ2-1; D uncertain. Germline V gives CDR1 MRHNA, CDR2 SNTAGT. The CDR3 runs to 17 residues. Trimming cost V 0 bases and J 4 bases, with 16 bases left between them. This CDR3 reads CASSDSWPVQAYNEQFF. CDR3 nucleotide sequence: TGTGCCAGCAGTGACTCTTGGCCGGTCCAGGCATACAATGAGCAGTTCTTC.

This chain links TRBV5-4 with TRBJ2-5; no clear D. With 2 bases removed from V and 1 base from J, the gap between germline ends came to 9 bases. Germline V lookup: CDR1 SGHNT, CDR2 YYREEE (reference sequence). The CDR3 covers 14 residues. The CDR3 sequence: CASSLNTVQETQYF. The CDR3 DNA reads TGTGCCAGCAGCTTAAACACGGTCCAAGAGACCCAGTACTTC.

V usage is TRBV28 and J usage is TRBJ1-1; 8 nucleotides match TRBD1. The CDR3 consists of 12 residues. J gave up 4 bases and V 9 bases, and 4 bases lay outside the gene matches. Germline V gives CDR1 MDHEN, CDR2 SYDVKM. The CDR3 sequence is CASETGGTEAFF. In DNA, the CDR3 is TGTGCCAGTGAAACAGGGGGCACTGAAGCTTTCTTT.

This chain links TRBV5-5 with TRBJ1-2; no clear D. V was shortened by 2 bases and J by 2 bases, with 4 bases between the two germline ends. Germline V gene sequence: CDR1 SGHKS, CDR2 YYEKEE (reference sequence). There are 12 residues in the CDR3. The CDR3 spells CASSFGNYGYTF. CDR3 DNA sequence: TGTGCCAGCAGCTTCGGAAACTATGGCTACACCTTC.

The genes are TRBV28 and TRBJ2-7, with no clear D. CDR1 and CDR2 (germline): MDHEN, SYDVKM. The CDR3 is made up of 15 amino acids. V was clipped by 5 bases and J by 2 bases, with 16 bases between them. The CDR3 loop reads CASSPGGPQPYEQYF. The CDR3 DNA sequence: TGTGCCAGCAGTCCGGGTGGGCCTCAACCCTACGAGCAGTACTTC.

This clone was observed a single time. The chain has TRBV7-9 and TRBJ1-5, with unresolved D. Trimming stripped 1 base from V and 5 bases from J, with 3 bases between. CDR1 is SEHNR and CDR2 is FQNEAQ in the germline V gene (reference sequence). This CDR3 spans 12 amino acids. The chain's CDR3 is CASSLEDQPQHF. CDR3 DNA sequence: TGTGCCAGCAGCTTAGAAGATCAGCCCCAGCATTTT. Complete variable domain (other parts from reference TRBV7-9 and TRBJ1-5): DTGVSQNPRHKITKRGQNVTFRCDPISEHNRLYWYRQTLGQGPEFLTYFQNEAQLEKSRLLSDRFSAERPKGSFSTLEIQRTEQGDSAMYLCASSLEDQPQHFGDGTRLSIL.

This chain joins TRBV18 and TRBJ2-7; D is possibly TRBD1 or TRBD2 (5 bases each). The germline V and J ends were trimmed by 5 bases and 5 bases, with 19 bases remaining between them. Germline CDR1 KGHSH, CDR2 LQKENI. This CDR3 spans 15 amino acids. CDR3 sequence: CASSISRGVGDEQYF. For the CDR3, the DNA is TGTGCCAGCTCAATATCCCGGGGCGTCGGTGACGAGCAGTACTTC.

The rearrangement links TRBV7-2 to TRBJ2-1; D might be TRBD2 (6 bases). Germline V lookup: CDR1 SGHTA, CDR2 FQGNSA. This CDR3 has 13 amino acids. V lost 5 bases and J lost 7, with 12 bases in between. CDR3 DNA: TGTGCCAGCAGCAAGACTAGTTTTAATGAGCAGTTCTTC. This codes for CASSKTSFNEQFF.

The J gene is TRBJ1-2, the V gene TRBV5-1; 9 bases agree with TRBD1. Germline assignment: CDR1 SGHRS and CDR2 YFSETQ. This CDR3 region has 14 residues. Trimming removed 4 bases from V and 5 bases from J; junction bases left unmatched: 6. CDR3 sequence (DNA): TGCGCCAGCAGCATCGGGACAGGGATATATGGCTACACCTTC. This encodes CASSIGTGIYGYTF. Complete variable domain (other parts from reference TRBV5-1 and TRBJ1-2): KAGVTQTPRYLIKTRGQQVTLSCSPISGHRSVSWYQQTPGQGLQFLFEYFSETQRNKGNFPGRFSGRQFSNSRSEMNVSTLELGDSALYLCASSIGTGIYGYTFGSGTRLTVV.

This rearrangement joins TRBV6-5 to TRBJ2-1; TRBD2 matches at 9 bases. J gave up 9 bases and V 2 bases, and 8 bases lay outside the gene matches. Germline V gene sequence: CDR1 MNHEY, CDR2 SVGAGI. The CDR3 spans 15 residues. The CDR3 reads CASSYTIAGVPEQFF. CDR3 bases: TGTGCCAGCAGTTACACTATAGCGGGAGTCCCTGAGCAGTTCTTC.

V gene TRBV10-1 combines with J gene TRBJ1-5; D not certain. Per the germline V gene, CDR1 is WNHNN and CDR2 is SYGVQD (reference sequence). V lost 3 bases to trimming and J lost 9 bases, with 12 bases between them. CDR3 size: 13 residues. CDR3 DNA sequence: TGCGCCAGCAGTGAAGGCCCCGGGAGGCCCCAGCATTTT. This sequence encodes CASSEGPGRPQHF.

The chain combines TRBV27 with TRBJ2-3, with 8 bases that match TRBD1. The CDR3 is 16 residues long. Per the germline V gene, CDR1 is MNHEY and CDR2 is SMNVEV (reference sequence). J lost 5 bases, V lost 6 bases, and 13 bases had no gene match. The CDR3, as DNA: TGTGCCAGCAGCCACCGCACGACAGGGGTAGGAGATACGCAGTATTTT. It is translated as CASSHRTTGVGDTQYF.

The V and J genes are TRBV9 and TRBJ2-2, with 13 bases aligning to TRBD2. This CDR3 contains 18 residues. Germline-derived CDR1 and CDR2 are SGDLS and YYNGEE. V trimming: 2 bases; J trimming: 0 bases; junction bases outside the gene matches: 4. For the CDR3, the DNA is TGTGCCAGCAGCGTCCTACTAGCGGGAGGGGCGAACACCGGGGAGCTGTTTTTT. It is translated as CASSVLLAGGANTGELFF.

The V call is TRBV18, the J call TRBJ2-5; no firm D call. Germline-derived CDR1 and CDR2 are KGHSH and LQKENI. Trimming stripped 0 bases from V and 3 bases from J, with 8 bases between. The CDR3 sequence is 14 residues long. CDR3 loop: CASSPPPAEETQYF. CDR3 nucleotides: TGTGCCAGCTCACCACCTCCTGCAGAAGAGACCCAGTACTTC.

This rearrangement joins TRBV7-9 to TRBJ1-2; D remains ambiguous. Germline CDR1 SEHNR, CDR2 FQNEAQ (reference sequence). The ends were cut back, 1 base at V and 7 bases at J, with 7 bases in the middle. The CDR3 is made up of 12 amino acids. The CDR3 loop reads CASSLDQVGYTF. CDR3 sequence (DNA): TGTGCCAGCAGCTTAGATCAAGTTGGCTACACCTTC.

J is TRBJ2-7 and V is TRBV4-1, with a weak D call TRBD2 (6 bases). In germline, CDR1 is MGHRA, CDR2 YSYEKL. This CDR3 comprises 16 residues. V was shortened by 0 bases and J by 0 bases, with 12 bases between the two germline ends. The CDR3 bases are TGCGCCAGCAGCCAAGAACCAGCGGGTCTCTCCTACGAGCAGTACTTC. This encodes CASSQEPAGLSYEQYF.

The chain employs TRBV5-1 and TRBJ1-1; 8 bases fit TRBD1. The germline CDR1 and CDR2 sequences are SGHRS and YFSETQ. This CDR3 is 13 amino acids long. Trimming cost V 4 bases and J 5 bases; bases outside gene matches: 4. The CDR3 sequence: CASSPGQGTEAFF. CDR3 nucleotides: TGCGCCAGCAGCCCAGGACAGGGAACTGAAGCTTTCTTT.

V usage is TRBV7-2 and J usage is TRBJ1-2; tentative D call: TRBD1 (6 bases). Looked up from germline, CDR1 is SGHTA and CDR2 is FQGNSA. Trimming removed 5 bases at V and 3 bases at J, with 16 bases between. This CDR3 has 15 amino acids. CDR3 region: CASSSRAGAHYGYTF. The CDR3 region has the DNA TGTGCCAGCAGCAGTAGAGCAGGGGCCCACTATGGCTACACCTTC.